Presented here are 8 T cell receptor beta chains from one specimen sequenced in a study of T cells after yellow fever vaccination. TCRdb re-called the 5' RACE reads through MiXCR, storing one row per CDR3 protein. This table has hundreds of thousands of distinct CDR3 sequences, 8.7% appearing once. Sequenced material: PBMCs, taken on the day of the first yellow fever vaccination. The receptors were gathered from a man aged 18-30 years who received the YFV17D yellow fever vaccine.

As for this clonotype: A much larger clone differs from this one at a single base, so this may be a read error. The chain couples TRBV12-3 or TRBV12-4 to TRBJ1-2; D is unclear. The CDR3 consists of 12 residues. Trimming removed 6 bases at V and 9 bases at J, with 14 bases between. As DNA, the CDR3 is TGTGCCAGCAGCCGGTACATTCTTCGCTACACCTTC. This encodes CASSRYILRYTF.

The chain uses TRBV9 and TRBJ2-1, with no clear D. The CDR3 has 12 amino acids. Germline V gene lookup returns CDR1 SGDLS and CDR2 YYNGEE. Between the trimmed V and J ends, which lost 6 bases and 5 bases, there was a span of 9 bases. CDR3 nucleotides: TGTGCCAGCACCCCGCTAGACAATGAGCAGTTCTTC. It specifies CASTPLDNEQFF.

This clonotype was observed a handful of times. The chain uses TRBV7-6 and TRBJ2-5, with 10 bases that match TRBD1. V was clipped by 8 bases and J by 4 bases; unmatched bases: 1. Per germline, CDR1 SGHVS and CDR2 FNYEAQ. The CDR3 sequence is 12 residues long. The CDR3, as DNA: TGTGCCAGCCGGACAGGGGGAGAGACCCAGTACTTC. It codes for CASRTGGETQYF. Supplemented by reference TRBV7-6 and TRBJ2-5, the full variable domain reads GAGVSQSPRYKVTKRGQDVALRCDPISGHVSLYWYRQALGQGPEFLTYFNYEAQQDKSGLPNDRFSAERPEGSISTLTIQRTEQRDSAMYRCASRTGGETQYFGPGTRLLVL.

The sample holds a few counts of this clonotype. The chain uses TRBV4-1 and TRBJ2-7, with 8 bases identical to TRBD2. CDR1 is MGHRA, CDR2 YSYEKL, per germline. V shed 5 bases and J 1 base; nucleotides not matched to a gene: 4. The CDR3 runs 14 residues. The CDR3 spells CASSMIAGSYEQYF. In DNA, the CDR3 is TGCGCCAGCAGCATGATAGCGGGGTCCTACGAGCAGTACTTC.

Regarding this clonotype: Germline and junction disagree at one end, which may indicate a read error. V usage is TRBV29-1 and J usage is TRBJ2-3; TRBD2 might be the D (5 bases). Germline V gives CDR1 SQVTM, CDR2 ANQGSEA. CDR3 length equals 14 residues. CDR3 region: CSVEGRGRTDTQYF. The CDR3 DNA reads TGCAGCGTCGAAGGCCGCGGGCGCACAGATACGCAGTATTTT.

The chain employs TRBV5-1 and TRBJ1-1, with D perhaps TRBD1 (6 bases). V lost 4 bases to trimming and J lost 6 bases, with 19 bases between them. CDR1 is SGHRS and CDR2 is YFSETQ in the germline V gene. CDR3 length equals 15 residues. In DNA, the CDR3 is TGCGCCAGCAGCCTACAGGGAAGTGCGATCTCTGAAGCTTTCTTT. Translating it yields CASSLQGSAISEAFF.

The sample holds many counts of this clonotype. The chain combines TRBV5-1 with TRBJ2-4; no reliable D call. The CDR3 length is 13 residues. V was pared by 4 bases and J by 3 bases, with 8 bases between. Germline values: CDR1 SGHRS, CDR2 YFSETQ. DNA of the CDR3: TGCGCCAGCAGCATTTCGGACAAAAACATTCAGTACTTC. Translation: CASSISDKNIQYF.

This clonotype was seen a few times. This chain uses TRBV6-5 with TRBJ1-2; maybe TRBD1 (5 bases). This CDR3 has 14 amino acids. Trimming took 0 bases from V and 8 from J, leaving 13 bases between them. Germline CDR1 MNHEY, CDR2 SVGAGI. For the CDR3, the DNA is TGTGCCAGCAGTTACTCAGGGACCCCTTCCGGCTACACCTTC. Residues: CASSYSGTPSGYTF.